The 32 T cell receptor beta chains below come from one sample, sequenced in a study of blood T cell repertoires in COVID-19. This table comes from immunoSEQ multiplex PCR, and its TCRdb copy is limited to in-frame clones, with some not included. The sample consists of fewer than 250,000 clones, roughly nine tenths of them appearing once. The sequencing sample was made of peripheral blood. The receptors were sampled from a man aged 25-40 years with acute or convalescent COVID-19.

This clone was observed a handful of times. The chain uses TRBV6-5 and TRBJ1-6; a weak D match, TRBD1 (6 bases). The CDR3 sequence is 14 residues long. V lost 7 bases to trimming and J lost 10 bases, with 17 bases between them. The germline V gene has CDR1 MNHEY and CDR2 SVGAGI. In DNA, the CDR3 is TGTGCCAGCAATTGGGGGCCCACGGGGTCACCCCTCCACTTT. This translates into CASNWGPTGSPLHF.

This clone is a singleton in its sample. The chain carries TRBV6-5 and TRBJ2-7; TRBD1 matches at 9 bases. The CDR3 consists of 14 residues. V lost 2 bases to trimming and J lost 5 bases; unmatched junction nucleotides: 4. Germline V CDR1 and CDR2: MNHEY, SVGAGI. The CDR3 DNA sequence: TGTGCCAGCAGTTACGGGACAGGGCTGCACGAGCAGTACTTC. As protein: CASSYGTGLHEQYF.

This clone was seen only once. CDR3 nucleotide sequence: TGTGCCAGCTGTACCACAGCAACAGAGACCCAGTACTTC. Protein product: CASCTTATETQYF. The V gene is TRBV18, the J gene TRBJ2-5; D not certain. V was clipped by 7 bases and J by 4 bases, with 13 bases between them. The CDR3 length is 13 residues. Germline loops: CDR1 KGHSH, CDR2 LQKENI. The complete variable domain, with remaining parts taken from reference TRBV18 and TRBJ2-5, reads NAGVMQNPRHLVRRRGQEARLRCSPMKGHSHVYWYRQLPEEGLKFMVYLQKENIIDESGMPKERFSAEFPKEGPSILRIQQVVRGDSAAYFCASCTTATETQYFGPGTRLLVL.

The chain recombines TRBV6-5 with TRBJ1-2; D possibly corresponds to TRBD1 (5 bases). The CDR3 totals 13 residues. Germline V CDR1 and CDR2: MNHEY, SVGAGI. With 7 bases removed from V and 4 bases from J, the gap between germline ends came to 13 bases. For the CDR3, the DNA is TGTGCCAGCATATTGACAGTTACCTATGGCTACACCTTC. Its translation: CASILTVTYGYTF.

The CDR3 region is CSVGGRYNEQFF. For the CDR3, the DNA is TGCAGCGTGGGAGGACGCTACAATGAGCAGTTCTTC. This rearrangement joins TRBV29-1 to TRBJ2-1, with D perhaps matching TRBD2 (6 bases). The CDR3 covers 12 residues. V was clipped by 6 bases and J by 3 bases, with 9 bases between them. Per germline, CDR1 SQVTM and CDR2 ANQGSEA.

The chain carries TRBV7-3 and TRBJ2-7; 8 bases match TRBD2. This CDR3 comprises 15 residues. Per the germline V gene, CDR1 is SGHTA and CDR2 is FQGTGA. J gave up 2 bases and V 3 bases, and 6 bases lay outside the gene matches. CDR3 DNA: TGTGCCAGCAGCTTTCTCCCGGGAGGGACCTACGAGCAGTACTTC. Translated, it gives CASSFLPGGTYEQYF.

V usage is TRBV7-3 and J usage is TRBJ2-3, with 13 bases aligning to TRBD2. Trimming at V came to 5 bases and at J to 2 bases, leaving 4 bases not matched to a gene. Germline CDR1 is SGHTA and CDR2 is FQGTGA. The CDR3 length is 16 residues. CDR3 sequence reads: CASSPGLAGVTDTQYF. The CDR3 DNA reads as TGTGCCAGCAGCCCTGGACTAGCGGGGGTCACAGATACGCAGTATTTT.

V gene TRBV28 combines with J gene TRBJ1-2, with a possible D match to TRBD1 (5 bases). V was cut by 3 bases and J by 2 bases, with 13 bases left in between. The CDR3 totals 15 residues. Germline lookup yields CDR1 MDHEN and CDR2 SYDVKM. The CDR3 loop is CASSFPGFTNYGYTF. Here the CDR3 DNA reads TGTGCCAGCAGTTTTCCAGGGTTCACAAACTATGGCTACACCTTC.

The chain links TRBV28 to TRBJ1-5; 9 bases align to TRBD1. Germline V gives CDR1 MDHEN, CDR2 SYDVKM. Germline trimming cut 6 bases from V and 4 bases from J; bases unmatched to any gene: 7. The CDR3 contains 15 residues. In DNA, the CDR3 is TGTGCCAGCAGCCCCCGGACAGGGGTGAATCAGCCCCAGCATTTT. It encodes CASSPRTGVNQPQHF.

The CDR3 sequence is CASSEGVGRNYGYTF. The CDR3 region has the DNA TGTGCCAGCAGCGAGGGGGTGGGGAGAAACTATGGCTACACCTTC. V usage is TRBV9 and J usage is TRBJ1-2; the D gene is possibly TRBD1 (6 bases). Trimming shortened V by 3 bases and J by 2 bases, and 14 bases separated the two germline ends. This CDR3 contains 15 residues. Germline-derived CDR1 and CDR2 are SGDLS and YYNGEE.

The gene calls are TRBV12-3 or TRBV12-4 and TRBJ1-6; 7 nucleotides agree with TRBD1. J was trimmed by 9 bases and V by 7 bases; bases with no gene match: 6. The CDR3 is 13 residues long. CDR3 protein: CASNVQGGSPLHF. The CDR3 bases are TGTGCCAGCAATGTTCAGGGGGGTTCACCCCTCCACTTT.

This chain connects TRBV5-1 to TRBJ1-1; no reliable D call. Trimming shortened V by 1 base and J by 6 bases, and 10 bases separated the two germline ends. Germline CDR1 reads SGHRS; CDR2 reads YFSETQ. This CDR3 contains 13 residues. CDR3 bases: TGCGCCAGCAGCTTGTCGGTCTGGTCTGAAGCTTTCTTT. It translates to CASSLSVWSEAFF.

This chain connects TRBV6-2 or TRBV6-3 to TRBJ2-5; TRBD2 aligns across 11 bases. The V gene end was trimmed by 0 bases and the J gene end by 1 base; junction bases not matched to a gene: 7. CDR3 length: 18 amino acids. From germline, CDR1 is MNHEY and CDR2 SVGEGT. The CDR3 sequence: CASSYSARGLAGQETQYF. CDR3 bases: TGTGCCAGCAGTTACTCGGCGCGAGGACTAGCGGGCCAAGAGACCCAGTACTTC.

The genes are TRBV4-1 and TRBJ1-5; possibly TRBD1 for D (5 bases). Trimming took off 0 bases at V and 7 bases at J, with 10 bases between the two ends. From germline, CDR1 is MGHRA and CDR2 YSYEKL. CDR3 size: 14 residues. CDR3 nucleotide sequence: TGCGCCAGCAGCCAAGATGGAAGGGGCCAGCCCCAGCATTTT. This gives the protein CASSQDGRGQPQHF.

The CDR3 DNA reads TGTGCCAGCAGCGTAGGGCAGTTTTATGGCTACACCTTC. The encoded protein is CASSVGQFYGYTF. The genes are TRBV9 and TRBJ1-2; D is unclear. Germline-derived CDR1 and CDR2 are SGDLS and YYNGEE. This CDR3 comprises 13 residues. Trimming stripped 0 bases from V and 5 bases from J, with 8 bases between.

V gene TRBV30 combines with J gene TRBJ1-5; 10 bases align to TRBD1. Trimming at V came to 3 bases and at J to 2 bases, leaving 1 base not matched to a gene. Germline CDR1 reads GTSNPN; CDR2 reads SVGIG (reference sequence). CDR3 length equals 14 residues. The CDR3 nucleotides are TGTGCCTGGAGAGGGACAGGGGGCAATCAGCCCCAGCATTTT. Protein sequence: CAWRGTGGNQPQHF.

The chain recombines TRBV14 with TRBJ1-1, with TRBD1 matching 11 bases. The CDR3 consists of 14 residues. Germline CDR1 and CDR2: SGHDN and FVKESK. Trimming cost V 6 bases and J 6 bases; bases outside gene matches: 6. CDR3 in DNA: TGTGCCAGCAGGCAGGGACAGGGGGTCTCTGAAGCTTTCTTT. As protein: CASRQGQGVSEAFF.

This clone has a single count. V usage is TRBV7-3 and J usage is TRBJ2-1; D is uncertain. The CDR3 spans 16 residues. Germline-derived CDR1 and CDR2 are SGHTA and FQGTGA. Trimming removed 5 bases from V and 7 bases from J, with 21 bases in between. DNA of the CDR3: TGTGCCAGCAGCCCCGTTGCTGGGCCCATCGTAAATGAGCAGTTCTTC. Its translation: CASSPVAGPIVNEQFF.

The sample holds a few counts of this clone. J is TRBJ1-5 and V is TRBV5-1; D unresolved. Trimming left V 0 bases short and J 0 bases short, with 7 bases between. The CDR3 length is 15 residues. Germline V gene data show CDR1 as SGHRS and CDR2 as YFSETQ. CDR3 sequence: CASSLGQFSNQPQHF. The CDR3 DNA reads TGCGCCAGCAGCTTGGGCCAGTTTAGCAATCAGCCCCAGCATTTT.

The V gene is TRBV19, the J gene TRBJ2-6, with D tentatively TRBD1 (5 bases). The CDR3 runs to 17 residues. Deletions cut 6 bases from V and 2 bases from J, with 17 bases between. Germline CDR1 reads LNHDA; CDR2 reads SQIVND (reference sequence). The CDR3 DNA reads as TGTGCCAGTAGCAGTACAGGTCTTCTGGCTGGGGCCAACGTCCTGACTTTC. The encoded protein is CASSSTGLLAGANVLTF.

This rearrangement joins TRBV30 to TRBJ1-4, with D possibly being TRBD1 (5 bases). Germline values: CDR1 GTSNPN, CDR2 SVGIG (reference sequence). The CDR3 covers 13 residues. V lost 4 bases to trimming and J lost 9 bases, with 15 bases between them. Here the CDR3 DNA reads TGTGCCTGGAACGCGCAGGGTTGGCAAAAACTGTTTTTT. Translation: CAWNAQGWQKLFF.

The chain links TRBV4-1 to TRBJ2-5, with 7 bases identical to TRBD1. The CDR3 has 17 amino acids. V gave up 4 bases and J gave up 4 bases; unmatched junction bases: 15. In germline, CDR1 is MGHRA, CDR2 YSYEKL. The CDR3: CASSLKTTGPLLETQYF. The CDR3, as DNA: TGCGCCAGCAGCCTGAAAACGACAGGGCCGCTGCTAGAGACCCAGTACTTC.

The V gene is TRBV7-9, the J gene TRBJ1-1, with unresolved D. Germline values: CDR1 SEHNR, CDR2 FQNEAQ (reference sequence). The germline V and J ends were trimmed by 3 bases and 1 base, with 12 bases remaining between them. There are 15 residues in the CDR3. The CDR3, as DNA: TGTGCCAGCAGCTTCTTCTCCCCAGAGAACACTGAAGCTTTCTTT. Encoded protein: CASSFFSPENTEAFF. Complete variable domain (other parts from reference TRBV7-9 and TRBJ1-1): DTGVSQNPRHKITKRGQNVTFRCDPISEHNRLYWYRQTLGQGPEFLTYFQNEAQLEKSRLLSDRFSAERPKGSFSTLEIQRTEQGDSAMYLCASSFFSPENTEAFFGQGTRLTVV.

This CDR3 is CSVLAGGSPYNEQFF. Written as DNA, the CDR3 is TGCAGCGTCTTAGCGGGAGGGAGCCCCTACAATGAGCAGTTCTTC. The chain uses TRBV29-1 and TRBJ2-1; 11 bases map to TRBD2. With V trimmed by 6 bases and J by 2 bases, 6 bases remained unmatched. Germline V lookup: CDR1 SQVTM, CDR2 ANQGSEA. The CDR3 extends over 15 amino acids.

This sequence joins TRBV28 and TRBJ1-1; 10 bases line up with TRBD1. The germline gives CDR1 MDHEN, CDR2 SYDVKM. The CDR3 is made up of 14 amino acids. Unmatched junction bases numbered 5, after V lost 6 bases and J lost 4 bases. The CDR3 here is CASSGQGGVTEAFF. The DNA of the CDR3 is TGTGCCAGCAGCGGACAGGGGGGGGTCACTGAAGCTTTCTTT.

This clone was picked up one time. This rearrangement joins TRBV5-1 to TRBJ1-5; weak D call: TRBD1 (5 bases). Germline V lookup: CDR1 SGHRS, CDR2 YFSETQ. V lost 1 base and J 4 bases, leaving 9 bases between the germline ends. The CDR3 is 14 residues long. CDR3 sequence: CASSLMGGNQPQHF. In DNA form, the CDR3 reads TGCGCCAGCAGCTTGATGGGGGGGAATCAGCCCCAGCATTTT. The entire variable domain, with the rest obtained from reference TRBV5-1 and TRBJ1-5, is as follows: KAGVTQTPRYLIKTRGQQVTLSCSPISGHRSVSWYQQTPGQGLQFLFEYFSETQRNKGNFPGRFSGRQFSNSRSEMNVSTLELGDSALYLCASSLMGGNQPQHFGDGTRLSIL.

The CDR3 reads CAIRPQGAGELFF. CDR3 in DNA: TGTGCCATCAGACCACAGGGGGCCGGGGAGCTGTTTTTT. The chain combines TRBV10-3 with TRBJ2-2, with 8 bases matching TRBD1. The CDR3 runs to 13 residues. CDR1 ENHRY and CDR2 SYGVKD come from the germline V gene. J gave up 6 bases and V 6 bases, and 3 bases lay outside the gene matches.

The chain carries TRBV12-3 or TRBV12-4 and TRBJ2-1, with TRBD1 matching 8 bases. The CDR3 is 11 residues long. Trimming at V came to 3 bases and at J to 15 bases, leaving 4 bases not matched to a gene. The CDR3 sequence is CASSLDREVFF. For the CDR3, the DNA is TGTGCCAGCAGTTTGGACAGGGAGGTGTTCTTC.

This clone appeared once. The gene calls are TRBV19 and TRBJ1-5; D unresolved. The CDR3 runs 13 residues. Germline assignment: CDR1 LNHDA and CDR2 SQIVND (reference sequence). V was shortened by 3 bases and J by 7 bases, with 10 bases between the two germline ends. For the CDR3, the DNA is TGTGCCAGTAGTATGAGGGATAGGCAGCCCCAGCATTTT. It yields the protein CASSMRDRQPQHF. The full variable domain, in which reference TRBV19 and TRBJ1-5 provide the parts outside the CDR3, is DGGITQSPKYLFRKEGQNVTLSCEQNLNHDAMYWYRQDPGQGLRLIYYSQIVNDFQKGDIAEGYSVSREKKESFPLTVTSAQKNPTAFYLCASSMRDRQPQHFGDGTRLSIL.

This clone was recorded only once. CDR3 bases: TGTGCCAGCAGTTGGTTAGCCTACAATGAGCAGTTCTTC. Protein sequence: CASSWLAYNEQFF. V is TRBV28 and J is TRBJ2-1; D is uncertain. Trimming took off 4 bases at V and 2 bases at J, with 6 bases between the two ends. CDR3 size: 13 residues. The germline CDR1 and CDR2 sequences are MDHEN and SYDVKM.

This clone was found a few times. The chain joins TRBV5-1 to TRBJ1-1; no firm D call. The germline V gene has CDR1 SGHRS and CDR2 YFSETQ. The CDR3 consists of 14 residues. V shed 4 bases and J shed 1 base, with 11 bases lying between them. CDR3: CASSREFQNTEAFF. CDR3 coding DNA: TGCGCCAGCAGCCGGGAATTCCAGAACACTGAAGCTTTCTTT.

This clone was detected once. The rearrangement links TRBV5-1 to TRBJ1-2, with D possibly being TRBD1 (5 bases). This CDR3 is built from 16 residues. Germline CDR1 and CDR2: SGHRS and YFSETQ. V was pared by 2 bases and J by 6 bases, with 20 bases between. The CDR3 protein is CASSLLPYVLQDGYTF. CDR3 sequence (DNA): TGCGCCAGCAGCTTATTACCCTACGTCCTACAGGATGGCTACACCTTC.